This T cell receptor beta chain was captured by sequencing in a study of blood T cell repertoires in COVID-19 (dated by TCRdb to the early 2020s). Notes on the research overall: Samples covering the acute and convalescent phases of COVID-19 were provided by collaborators in the United States, Italy and Spain. The prospective study material was composed of cDNA or gDNA derived from T cells, B-cell-depleted T cells, or PBMCs. Deeply sampled blood TCRbeta repertoires from subjects exposed to, actively infected with, or recovered from COVID-19 were included in the dataset. The repertoires were made available in a free public database intended to serve as a resource for research on the immune response to SARS-CoV-2. Samples were obtained from the ongoing ImmuneRACE study (first 160 participants) and from 1,254 subjects provided by 6 global collaborators. Nearly every sample came with metadata listing a de-identified subject ID, COVID-19 status, age in years and sex. HLA class I and class II types, where available, came from metadata supplied by the sample provider rather than from assay-based typing.

TCRbeta CDR3 regions were amplified from genomic DNA by means of the immunoSEQ Assay, a bias-controlled multiplex PCR. The study's own analysis went as follows. The number of nucleated cells in each sample was estimated by amplification of reference gene primers within the assay. Sequence reads were collapsed and filtered to measure the absolute abundance of every unique TCRbeta CDR3 rearrangement. For each sample, productive Simpson clonality was calculated as the square root of Simpson's diversity index across productive rearrangements. TCRdb holds this immuneACCESS table with in-frame rearrangements only. Some clones are missing; in checked studies, unresolved V genes explain under half, and the rest has no known cause. Clone size and the V and J calls come from that table; the DNA yielded D and trimming. The sample table records some 210,000 clones; roughly four fifths of these occur just once. The ten largest clones add up to about 12% of the sample.

Whole blood was collected in K2EDTA tubes by collaborating institutions according to the institutions' own protocols. For TCRbeta analysis, collaborators shipped samples as frozen whole blood, isolated PBMCs, or DNA extracted from either of those sample types. Its CDR3 holds 15 amino acids, cysteine through phenylalanine. Just the 45-base CDR3 DNA is kept, in frame starting at base 1. Taken from the germline V gene (reference sequence), the CDR1 and CDR2 loops are SGHNT and YYREEE. Trimmed from V: 3 bases; trimmed from J: 2 bases; junction bases lacking a gene match: 4. General findings and caveats noted by the study authors: The quantity of clinical and demographic metadata differed by source and by participant and was supplied without curation.

This clone has only one observation. Its antigen is unknown. No much larger clonotype is one base removed from it; base qualities were not supplied. The V and J segments used are TRBV5-4 and TRBJ2-5, and TRBD2 aligns with 10 junction nucleotides. The sequencing sample was made of peripheral blood. This sequence was found in a woman between 40 and 55 years old with acute or convalescent COVID-19. CDR3 protein: CASSYRTSGQETQYF. In nucleotides, the sequence is TGTGCCAGCAGCTACCGGACTAGCGGTCAAGAGACCCAGTACTTC.